One sample yielded the 23 T cell receptor beta chains listed below, sequenced in a study of cytomegalovirus exposure and HLA in healthy donors. The PCR had 60 Vbeta and 13 Jbeta primers. Clones were read by immunoSEQ multiplex PCR, and TCRdb kept only the in-frame ones, dropping some. The data contain 100,000 to 150,000 clones, around 80% of them singletons. The sample was PBMCs. These TCRs come from a woman aged 25 to 39 in good health and CMV-seronegative.

The chain is built from TRBV9 and TRBJ1-2; 11 positions match TRBD1. Germline CDR1 is SGDLS and CDR2 is YYNGEE. This CDR3 spans 14 amino acids. J gave up 4 bases and V 3 bases, and 2 bases lay outside the gene matches. The CDR3 DNA reads TGTGCCAGCAGCGCGGGACAGGGGGTCTATGGCTACACCTTC. This encodes CASSAGQGVYGYTF.

The chain carries TRBV18 and TRBJ1-5, with 10 bases identical to TRBD1. The junction had 5 bases not matched to a gene; V was cut back by 4 bases and J by 5 bases. This CDR3 spans 15 amino acids. From germline, CDR1 is KGHSH and CDR2 LQKENI. The CDR3 region is CASSLGTGAHQPQHF. The CDR3 bases are TGTGCCAGCTCACTGGGGACAGGGGCGCATCAGCCCCAGCATTTT.

The chain uses TRBV7-2 and TRBJ1-1; TRBD1 aligns across 8 bases. V gave up 5 bases and J gave up 9 bases; unmatched junction bases: 14. The CDR3 spans 15 residues. The germline CDR1 and CDR2 sequences are SGHTA and FQGNSA. The chain's CDR3 is CASSTPRTGQQKAFF. CDR3 coding DNA: TGTGCCAGCAGCACCCCACGGACAGGGCAACAGAAAGCTTTCTTT. The complete variable domain, with remaining parts taken from reference TRBV7-2 and TRBJ1-1, reads GAGVSQSPSNKVTEKGKDVELRCDPISGHTALYWYRQSLGQGLEFLIYFQGNSAPDKSGLPSDRFSAERTGGSVSTLTIQRTQQEDSAVYLCASSTPRTGQQKAFFGQGTRLTVV.

V and J are TRBV6-4 and TRBJ1-5; 11 bases map to TRBD1. The CDR3 is 14 residues long. The J segment lost 7 bases and the V segment lost 7 bases, leaving 6 bases of the junction unmatched. Germline loops: CDR1 MRHNA, CDR2 SNTAGT. CDR3 bases: TGTGCCAGCATTCTGGACAGGGGGCGGCAGCCCCAGCATTTT. It codes for CASILDRGRQPQHF.

The chain is built from TRBV7-9 and TRBJ2-7; D is possibly TRBD1 (6 bases). The germline gives CDR1 SEHNR, CDR2 FQNEAQ (reference sequence). V gave up 3 bases and J gave up 3 bases, with 12 bases separating them. CDR3 size: 14 residues. The CDR3 DNA is TGTGCCAGCAGCTTGCAACAGGGAGTCTACGAGCAGTACTTC. Protein sequence: CASSLQQGVYEQYF.

Turning to this clone: The junction departs from germline at one end; a sequencing error may be responsible. The chain recombines TRBV19 with TRBJ2-7, with TRBD1 as a possible D gene (6 bases). This CDR3 has 16 amino acids. Germline V gene lookup returns CDR1 LNHDA and CDR2 SQIVND (reference sequence). CDR3 DNA sequence: TGTGCCAGTAGAGGAATCGGGGACAAAAGCTCCTACGAGCGGTACTTC. Protein sequence: CASRGIGDKSSYERYF.

The sample holds one count of this clone. The V call is TRBV6-5, the J call TRBJ2-2; possible D gene TRBD1, 6 bases. From germline, CDR1 is MNHEY and CDR2 SVGAGI. CDR3 length: 15 residues. Trimming took 0 bases from V and 4 from J, leaving 9 bases between them. The CDR3 nucleotides read TGTGCCAGCAGTTACTCGGACAGCCTCACCGGGGAGCTGTTTTTT. It encodes CASSYSDSLTGELFF.

This chain joins TRBV30 and TRBJ1-5, with 10 bases that match TRBD1. The ends lost 5 bases at V and 5 bases at J; junction bases unmatched: 15. The germline gives CDR1 GTSNPN, CDR2 SVGIG (reference sequence). CDR3 size: 17 residues. CDR3 amino acids: CAWSINWGQGMDQPQHF. The CDR3 nucleotides read TGTGCCTGGTCCATCAACTGGGGACAGGGGATGGATCAGCCCCAGCATTTT.

V gene TRBV5-1 combines with J gene TRBJ1-2, with D possibly TRBD1 on 6 matching bases. The CDR3 length is 14 residues. Germline CDR1 reads SGHRS; CDR2 reads YFSETQ. With 4 bases removed from V and 4 bases from J, the gap between germline ends came to 14 bases. CDR3 nucleotide sequence: TGCGCCAGCAGCGGCGGACAGCGCGCCTATGGCTACACCTTC. It specifies CASSGGQRAYGYTF. The whole variable domain, remainder taken from reference TRBV5-1 and TRBJ1-2, is KAGVTQTPRYLIKTRGQQVTLSCSPISGHRSVSWYQQTPGQGLQFLFEYFSETQRNKGNFPGRFSGRQFSNSRSEMNVSTLELGDSALYLCASSGGQRAYGYTFGSGTRLTVV.

This clone has a single count. This sequence joins TRBV29-1 and TRBJ2-2; 7 nucleotides line up with TRBD2. Trimming removed 3 bases from V and 2 bases from J; junction bases left unmatched: 3. This CDR3 has 14 amino acids. Germline CDR1 SQVTM, CDR2 ANQGSEA. In nucleotides, the CDR3 is TGCAGCGTTGATGCTAGCGGAAACACCGGGGAGCTGTTTTTT. It is translated as CSVDASGNTGELFF.

V and J are TRBV7-3 and TRBJ2-3; 7 nucleotides align to TRBD2. This CDR3 is 13 amino acids long. V lost 8 bases, J lost 8 bases, and 10 bases stayed unmatched. The germline gives CDR1 SGHTA, CDR2 FQGTGA. CDR3 region: CASAPTGGGTQYF. The CDR3 bases are TGTGCCAGCGCTCCTACGGGAGGTGGTACGCAGTATTTT.

The chain employs TRBV7-3 and TRBJ2-2; no clear D. V shed 1 base and J shed 4 bases, with 7 bases lying between them. Germline values: CDR1 SGHTA, CDR2 FQGTGA. This CDR3 is 14 amino acids long. As DNA, the CDR3 is TGTGCCAGCAGCTTAAGCGGAACCACCGGGGAGCTGTTTTTT. Encoded protein: CASSLSGTTGELFF. The full variable domain, its missing parts supplied by reference TRBV7-3 and TRBJ2-2, is GAGVSQTPSNKVTEKGKYVELRCDPISGHTALYWYRQSLGQGPEFLIYFQGTGAADDSGLPNDRFFAVRPEGSVSTLKIQRTERGDSAVYLCASSLSGTTGELFFGEGSRLTVL.

The CDR3 nucleotides are TGTGCCAGCTCACCACCTTCCGACCGGGGGGGGGCTTTCTTT. Its protein is CASSPPSDRGGAFF. The V call is TRBV18, the J call TRBJ1-1; D is possibly TRBD1 (5 bases). V gave up 0 bases and J gave up 11 bases, with 16 bases separating them. Per the germline V gene, CDR1 is KGHSH and CDR2 is LQKENI. This CDR3 region has 14 residues.

The rearrangement joins TRBV4-2 to TRBJ2-1; perhaps TRBD1 as D (6 bases). Deletions cut 4 bases from V and 13 bases from J, with 14 bases between. Germline CDR1 LGHNA, CDR2 YNFKEQ. This CDR3 is built from 12 residues. The CDR3 here is CASSPGGQIQFF. The CDR3 DNA follows: TGTGCCAGCAGCCCGGGCGGACAGATACAGTTCTTC.

DNA for the CDR3: TGTGCCAGCAGCCTACAGAGAACCACTGAAGCTTTCTTT. It codes for CASSLQRTTEAFF. The gene calls are TRBV6-1 and TRBJ1-1, with D unclear. Germline V gene lookup returns CDR1 MNHNS and CDR2 SASEGT. This CDR3 is built from 13 residues. Deletions cut 6 bases from V and 4 bases from J, with 12 bases between.

The V gene is TRBV9, the J gene TRBJ2-7; TRBD2 matches at 10 bases. Germline CDR1 and CDR2: SGDLS and YYNGEE. CDR3 length: 15 residues. The junction had 8 bases not matched to a gene; V was cut back by 2 bases and J by 6 bases. CDR3 bases: TGTGCCAGCAGCGTTGAAAGCGGGGGGGCAAGCGAGCAGTACTTC. Protein sequence: CASSVESGGASEQYF. Variable domain in full (rest from reference TRBV9 and TRBJ2-7): DSGVTQTPKHLITATGQRVTLRCSPRSGDLSVYWYQQSLDQGLQFLIQYYNGEERAKGNILERFSAQQFPDLHSELNLSSLELGDSALYFCASSVESGGASEQYFGPGTRLTVT.

This clone was counted a single time. The rearrangement uses TRBV4-1 and TRBJ2-7; 10 bases match TRBD2. After removal of 4 bases from V and 4 bases from J, the junction contained 10 bases not matched to a gene. The CDR3 runs 16 residues. Germline-derived CDR1 and CDR2 are MGHRA and YSYEKL. CDR3 bases: TGCGCCAGCAGCCTACATTCCGGGACTAGCGTATACGAGCAGTACTTC. Translated, it gives CASSLHSGTSVYEQYF.

This chain connects TRBV12-5 to TRBJ2-7; 8 bases align to TRBD1. The CDR3 totals 14 residues. Germline trimming cut 6 bases from V and 4 bases from J; bases unmatched to any gene: 8. Germline CDR1 LGHNT, CDR2 FRNRAP. Here the CDR3 DNA reads TGTGCTAGTGGGGAACAGGGGGGTTTTTACGAGCAGTACTTC. This sequence encodes CASGEQGGFYEQYF.

This clone has just a few counts. This chain connects TRBV7-8 to TRBJ2-7, with 7 positions matching TRBD1. In germline, CDR1 is SGHVS, CDR2 FQNEAQ. The V and J ends lost 11 bases and 1 base, in that order; junction bases with no gene match: 8. The CDR3 has 13 amino acids. The CDR3 region is CASGGYRSYEQYF. CDR3 in DNA: TGTGCCTCAGGGGGATATCGGTCCTACGAGCAGTACTTC.

This clone was detected only once. The genes are TRBV23-1 and TRBJ2-1; 7 bases fit TRBD1. TRBV23-1 falls under the ORF class, with uncertain function. V shed 2 bases and J 0 bases; nucleotides not matched to a gene: 7. The CDR3 covers 17 residues. In nucleotides, the CDR3 is TGCGCCAGCAGTCAACCAAGGACAGGCGGCTCCTACAATGAGCAGTTCTTC. Translated, it gives CASSQPRTGGSYNEQFF.

This sequence joins TRBV19 and TRBJ2-5, with 11 bases that match TRBD1. The germline CDR1 and CDR2 sequences are LNHDA and SQIVND (reference sequence). The CDR3 contains 14 residues. The J segment lost 5 bases and the V segment lost 4 bases, leaving 3 bases of the junction unmatched. The CDR3 reads CASSTGQGGETQYF. CDR3 bases: TGTGCCAGTAGTACGGGACAGGGGGGGGAGACCCAGTACTTC.

This clone was counted only a few times. The genes are TRBV29-1 and TRBJ1-2; D is possibly TRBD1 (5 bases). Germline V gene lookup returns CDR1 SQVTM and CDR2 ANQGSEA. V was trimmed by 4 bases and J by 4 bases, leaving 13 bases between them. The CDR3 covers 13 residues. CDR3: CSVVEGSGYGYTF. The CDR3, as DNA: TGCAGCGTTGTGGAGGGGTCTGGCTATGGCTACACCTTC.

This clone appeared once. The chain is built from TRBV6-5 and TRBJ2-7; 11 bases are a match to TRBD2. Germline loops: CDR1 MNHEY, CDR2 SVGAGI. The V and J ends lost 0 bases and 4 bases, in that order; junction bases with no gene match: 2. This CDR3 is 15 amino acids long. The CDR3 protein is CASSYSGLAGYEQYF. CDR3 in DNA: TGTGCCAGCAGTTACTCTGGACTAGCGGGTTACGAGCAGTACTTC.